One sample yielded the 9 T cell receptor beta chains listed below, sequenced in a study of patients and donors after allogeneic stem cell transplantation (dated by TCRdb to 2020 to 2022). The library was made by RT-PCR. The sequencer was a NextSeq 550. TCRdb itself trimmed the public reads at Q25 with fastp, ran MiXCR and retained productive beta chains. Rows matching on CDR3 protein sequence are summarized as one entry with the most common DNA and genes. Here the sample has a few hundred thousand distinct CDR3 sequences; around two fifths occur a single time. Of the sample, 11% is held by the ten largest clones. The sequencing sample was made of blood, either unsorted or a sorted T cell fraction (not recorded which). All receptors derive from a human donor who was either an allogeneic HSCT recipient or a stem cell or donor lymphocyte infusion donor (not recorded which). It is not recorded whose cells these are; they may come from a transplant donor.

DNA for the CDR3: TGTGCCAGCAGCCTGGGACAGGGGGTCCCAGATACGCAGTATTTT. Its translation: CASSLGQGVPDTQYF. The chain couples TRBV3-1 to TRBJ2-3; 11 positions match TRBD1. This CDR3 is 15 amino acids long. V shed 4 bases, J shed 4 bases, and the junction held 4 bases outside the gene matches. Germline values: CDR1 LGHDT, CDR2 YNNKEL (reference sequence).

This clonotype has only a few counts. The chain links TRBV27 to TRBJ1-1, with D unclear. V lost 4 bases and J 0 bases, leaving 6 bases between the germline ends. The CDR3 extends over 13 amino acids. CDR1 and CDR2 (germline): MNHEY, SMNVEV (reference sequence). CDR3: CASSSNMNTEAFF. As DNA, the CDR3 is TGTGCCAGCAGTTCGAACATGAACACTGAAGCTTTCTTT.

The chain recombines TRBV10-3 with TRBJ2-3, with D perhaps matching TRBD1 or TRBD2 (5 bases each). Germline CDR1 reads ENHRY; CDR2 reads SYGVKD. Trimming cost V 11 bases and J 4 bases, with 13 bases left between them. CDR3 size: 12 residues. The chain's CDR3 is CAVEGNADTQYF. CDR3 DNA: TGTGCCGTCGAGGGGAATGCAGATACGCAGTATTTT.

In the case of this clonotype: Germline is not matched at one junction end, which may reflect a read error. The V gene is TRBV27, the J gene TRBJ1-2, with a weak D call TRBD1 (6 bases). Per germline, CDR1 MNHEY and CDR2 SMNVEV (reference sequence). There are 14 residues in the CDR3. The CDR3 region is CASRNSGTSRRCAF. Written as DNA, the CDR3 is TGTGCCAGCAGAAATTCCGGGACATCAAGACGGTGCGCCTTC.

The genes are TRBV5-1 and TRBJ2-1; 7 bases agree with TRBD1. Unmatched junction bases numbered 6, after V lost 0 bases and J lost 15 bases. The CDR3 consists of 12 residues. Germline V lookup: CDR1 SGHRS, CDR2 YFSETQ. The CDR3 is CASSLAGTDTFF. The CDR3 nucleotides are TGCGCCAGCAGCTTGGCCGGGACAGATACGTTCTTC.

This chain links TRBV11-1 with TRBJ2-1, with TRBD2 matching over 10 bases. The CDR3 has 19 residues. The V gene's germline CDR1 is SGHAT and CDR2 FQDESV (reference sequence). The junction had 13 bases not matched to a gene; V was cut back by 5 bases and J by 0 bases. CDR3 coding DNA: TGTGCCAGCAGCCGAACCCCTAGCGGGGGTCTCCACTCCTACAATGAGCAGTTCTTC. This gives the protein CASSRTPSGGLHSYNEQFF. Filled out from reference TRBV11-1 and TRBJ2-1, the complete variable domain reads EAEVAQSPRYKITEKSQAVAFWCDPISGHATLYWYRQILGQGPELLVQFQDESVVDDSQLPKDRFSAERLKGVDSTLKIQPAELGDSAMYLCASSRTPSGGLHSYNEQFFGPGTRLTVL.

This chain connects TRBV6-6 to TRBJ2-7, with 8 bases fitting TRBD1. Germline V gene sequence: CDR1 MNHNY, CDR2 SVGAGI (reference sequence). CDR3 length: 14 residues. J was trimmed by 0 bases and V by 6 bases; bases with no gene match: 4. This CDR3 is CASRTGEGSYEQYF. The CDR3, as DNA: TGTGCCAGCAGGACAGGGGAAGGCTCCTACGAGCAGTACTTC.

Only one count was recorded for this clonotype. V and J are TRBV25-1 and TRBJ1-2, with 7 bases matching TRBD1. With V trimmed by 3 bases and J by 4 bases, 5 bases remained unmatched. Germline V gene lookup returns CDR1 MGHDK and CDR2 SYGVNS. The CDR3 consists of 14 residues. The DNA for the CDR3 is TGTGCCAGCAGTGAGGGACAGACCCTCTATGGCTACACCTTC. This codes for CASSEGQTLYGYTF.

This clonotype was counted between two and nine times. The chain couples TRBV5-1 to TRBJ2-7; perhaps D is TRBD1 or TRBD2 (5 bases each). The CDR3 is 14 residues long. Trimming cost V 4 bases and J 2 bases, with 13 bases left between them. CDR1 is SGHRS and CDR2 is YFSETQ in the germline V gene. CDR3 protein: CASSIRDGTYEQYF. The CDR3 bases are TGCGCCAGCAGCATCCGGGACGGAACCTACGAGCAGTACTTC.